Given below is one T cell receptor (beta chain) in context. What it recognizes is unknown. The primer mix had 60 Vbeta and 13 Jbeta primers. Assay: immunoSEQ multiplex PCR; the TCRdb copy retains only in-frame clones and omits some. Seen in this sample are more than 45,000 clones; the ten most common clones hold around 4.2%. This sample is part of a study of cytomegalovirus exposure and HLA in healthy donors. Study conclusions and caveats: In a later analysis, TCR beta V- and J-gene trimming was associated with a missense DCLRE1C variant.

The CDR3 runs 16 residues. Per the germline V gene, CDR1 is MNHEY and CDR2 is SVGAGI. Trimming took 0 bases from V and 5 from J; bases not matched to a gene: 6. The sample taken for sequencing was PBMCs. The clonotype originates from a male donor in good health and CMV-seronegative. The chain is built from TRBV6-5 and TRBJ2-1; TRBD2 aligns across 8 bases. CDR3 in amino acids: CASSYSILAANNEQFF. The CDR3 DNA is TGTGCCAGCAGTTACTCGATACTAGCGGCCAACAATGAGCAGTTCTTC.